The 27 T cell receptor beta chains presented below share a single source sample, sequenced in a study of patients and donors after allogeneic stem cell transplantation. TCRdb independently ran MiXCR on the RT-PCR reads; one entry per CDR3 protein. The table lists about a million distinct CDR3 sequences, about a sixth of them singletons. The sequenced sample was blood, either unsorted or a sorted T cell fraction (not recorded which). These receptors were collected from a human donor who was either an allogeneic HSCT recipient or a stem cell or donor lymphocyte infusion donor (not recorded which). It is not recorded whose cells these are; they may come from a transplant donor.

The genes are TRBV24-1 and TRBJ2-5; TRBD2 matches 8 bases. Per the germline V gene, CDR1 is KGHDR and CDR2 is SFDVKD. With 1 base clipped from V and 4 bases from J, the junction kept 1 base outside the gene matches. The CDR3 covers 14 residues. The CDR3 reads CATSDFGGGETQYF. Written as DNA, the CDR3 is TGTGCCACCAGTGATTTCGGGGGGGGAGAGACCCAGTACTTC.

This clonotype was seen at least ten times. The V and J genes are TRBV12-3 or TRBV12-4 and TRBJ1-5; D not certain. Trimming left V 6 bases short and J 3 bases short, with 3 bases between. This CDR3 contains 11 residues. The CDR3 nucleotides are TGTGCCAGCAGCCACAATCAGCCCCAGCATTTT. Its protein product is CASSHNQPQHF.

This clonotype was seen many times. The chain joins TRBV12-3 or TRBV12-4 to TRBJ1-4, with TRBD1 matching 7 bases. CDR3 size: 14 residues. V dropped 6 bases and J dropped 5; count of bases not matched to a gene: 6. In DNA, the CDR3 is TGTGCCAGCAGCACCGGGACAGACAATGAAAAACTGTTTTTT. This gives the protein CASSTGTDNEKLFF.

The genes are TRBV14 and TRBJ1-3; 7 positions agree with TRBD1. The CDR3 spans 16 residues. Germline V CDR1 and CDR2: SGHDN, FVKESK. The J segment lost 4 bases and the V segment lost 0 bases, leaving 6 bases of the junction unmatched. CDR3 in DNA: TGTGCCAGCAGCCAAGATCGAACAGGGGTAGGAAACACCATATATTTT. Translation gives CASSQDRTGVGNTIYF.

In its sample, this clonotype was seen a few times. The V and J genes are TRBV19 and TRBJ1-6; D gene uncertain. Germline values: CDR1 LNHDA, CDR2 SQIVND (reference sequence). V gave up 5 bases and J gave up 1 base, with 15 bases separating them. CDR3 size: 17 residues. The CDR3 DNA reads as TGTGCCAGTAGTCTTGGAAGTTGGGGTTCCTATAATTCACCCCTCCACTTT. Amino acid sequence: CASSLGSWGSYNSPLHF. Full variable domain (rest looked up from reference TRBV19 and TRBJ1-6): DGGITQSPKYLFRKEGQNVTLSCEQNLNHDAMYWYRQDPGQGLRLIYYSQIVNDFQKGDIAEGYSVSREKKESFPLTVTSAQKNPTAFYLCASSLGSWGSYNSPLHFGNGTRLTVT.

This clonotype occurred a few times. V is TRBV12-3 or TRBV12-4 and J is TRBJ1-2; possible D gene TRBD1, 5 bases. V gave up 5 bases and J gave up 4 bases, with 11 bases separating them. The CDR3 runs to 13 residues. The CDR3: CASSPGRAYGYTF. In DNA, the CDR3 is TGTGCCAGCAGTCCTGGCAGGGCCTATGGCTACACCTTC.

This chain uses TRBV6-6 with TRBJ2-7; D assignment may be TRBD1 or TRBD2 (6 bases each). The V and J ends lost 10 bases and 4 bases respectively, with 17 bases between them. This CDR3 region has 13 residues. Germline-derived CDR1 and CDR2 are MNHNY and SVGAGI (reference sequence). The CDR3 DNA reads TGTGCCACCAAGGGGGGCCAGAATTACGAGCAGTACTTC. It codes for CATKGGQNYEQYF.

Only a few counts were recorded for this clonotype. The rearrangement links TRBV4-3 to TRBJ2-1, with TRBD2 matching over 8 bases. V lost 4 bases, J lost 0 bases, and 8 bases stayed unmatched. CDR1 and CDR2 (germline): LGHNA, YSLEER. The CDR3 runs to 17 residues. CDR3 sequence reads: CASSRVGLGASYNEQFF. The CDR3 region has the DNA TGCGCCAGCAGCCGAGTGGGACTAGGGGCCTCCTACAATGAGCAGTTCTTC.

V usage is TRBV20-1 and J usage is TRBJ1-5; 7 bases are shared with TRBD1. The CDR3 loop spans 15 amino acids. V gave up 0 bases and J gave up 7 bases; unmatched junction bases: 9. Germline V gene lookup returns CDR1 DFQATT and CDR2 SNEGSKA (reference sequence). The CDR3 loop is CSARDPGQAKQPQHF. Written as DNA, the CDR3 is TGCAGTGCTAGAGACCCTGGACAGGCGAAACAGCCCCAGCATTTT.

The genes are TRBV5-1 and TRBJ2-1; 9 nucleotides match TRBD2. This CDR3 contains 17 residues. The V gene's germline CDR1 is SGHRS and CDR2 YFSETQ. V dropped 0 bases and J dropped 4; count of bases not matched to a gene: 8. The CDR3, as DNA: TGCGCCAGCAGCTTGGGGACTAGCGCACAAATTTACAATGAGCAGTTCTTC. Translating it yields CASSLGTSAQIYNEQFF.

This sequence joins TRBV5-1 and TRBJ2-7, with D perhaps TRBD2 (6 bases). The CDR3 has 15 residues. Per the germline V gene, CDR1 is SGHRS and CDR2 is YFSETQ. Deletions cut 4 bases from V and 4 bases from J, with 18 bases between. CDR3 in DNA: TGCGCCAGCAGCCGGGTTGGGGGTAGCGGTTACGAGCAGTACTTC. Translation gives CASSRVGGSGYEQYF.

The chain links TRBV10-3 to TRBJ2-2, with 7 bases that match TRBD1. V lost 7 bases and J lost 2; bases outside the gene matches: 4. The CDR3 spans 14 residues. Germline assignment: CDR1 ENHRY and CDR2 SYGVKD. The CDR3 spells CAINDRVNTGELFF. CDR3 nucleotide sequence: TGTGCCATCAACGACAGGGTCAACACCGGGGAGCTGTTTTTT.

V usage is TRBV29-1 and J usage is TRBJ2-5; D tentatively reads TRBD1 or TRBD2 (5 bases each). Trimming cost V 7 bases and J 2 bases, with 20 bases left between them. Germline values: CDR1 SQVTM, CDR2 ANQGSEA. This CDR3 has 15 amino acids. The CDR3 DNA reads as TGCAGCGCACGACCCCGGGACGGTACACAAGAGACCCAGTACTTC. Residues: CSARPRDGTQETQYF.

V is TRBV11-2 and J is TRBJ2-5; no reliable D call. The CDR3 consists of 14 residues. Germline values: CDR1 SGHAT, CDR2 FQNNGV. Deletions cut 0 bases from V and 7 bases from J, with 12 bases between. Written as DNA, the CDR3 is TGTGCCAGCAGCTTAGATCACGCCTCGGGGACCCAGTACTTC. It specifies CASSLDHASGTQYF.

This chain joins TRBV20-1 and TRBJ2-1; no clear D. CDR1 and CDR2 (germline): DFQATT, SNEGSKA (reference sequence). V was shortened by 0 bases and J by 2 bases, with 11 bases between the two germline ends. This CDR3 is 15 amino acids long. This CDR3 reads CSARDPLLTYNEQFF. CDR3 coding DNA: TGCAGTGCTAGAGATCCATTACTAACCTACAATGAGCAGTTCTTC.

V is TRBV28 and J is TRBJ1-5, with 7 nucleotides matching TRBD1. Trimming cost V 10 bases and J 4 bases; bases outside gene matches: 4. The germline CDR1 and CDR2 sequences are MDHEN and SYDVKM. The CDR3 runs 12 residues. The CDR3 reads CAISTGNQPQHF. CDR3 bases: TGTGCCATCTCGACAGGGAATCAGCCCCAGCATTTT.

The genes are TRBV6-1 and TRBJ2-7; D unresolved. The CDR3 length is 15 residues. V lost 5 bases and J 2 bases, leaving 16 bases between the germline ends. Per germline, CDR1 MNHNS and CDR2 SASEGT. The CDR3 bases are TGTGCCAGCAGTACCAGTAGTCCTACTACCTACGAGCAGTACTTC. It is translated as CASSTSSPTTYEQYF.

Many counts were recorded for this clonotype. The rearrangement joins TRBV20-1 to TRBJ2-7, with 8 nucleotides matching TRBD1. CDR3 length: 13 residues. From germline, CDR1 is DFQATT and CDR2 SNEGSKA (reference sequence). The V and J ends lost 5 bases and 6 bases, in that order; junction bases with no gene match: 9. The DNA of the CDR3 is TGCAGTGCTTCCCAGGGGGCCTACAGCGAGCAGTACTTC. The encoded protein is CSASQGAYSEQYF.

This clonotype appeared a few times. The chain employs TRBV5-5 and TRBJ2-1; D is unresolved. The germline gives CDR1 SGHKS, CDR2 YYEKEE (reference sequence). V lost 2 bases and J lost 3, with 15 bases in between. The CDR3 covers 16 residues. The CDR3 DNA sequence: TGTGCCAGCAGCTTCCAACGGGCGCCGCTCTACAATGAGCAGTTCTTC. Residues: CASSFQRAPLYNEQFF.

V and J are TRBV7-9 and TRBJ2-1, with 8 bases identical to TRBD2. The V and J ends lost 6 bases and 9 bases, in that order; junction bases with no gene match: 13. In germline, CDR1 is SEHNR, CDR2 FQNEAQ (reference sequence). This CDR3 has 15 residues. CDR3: CASSTPGGVEGEQFF. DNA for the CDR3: TGTGCCAGCAGTACCCCCGGGGGGGTGGAAGGTGAGCAGTTCTTC.

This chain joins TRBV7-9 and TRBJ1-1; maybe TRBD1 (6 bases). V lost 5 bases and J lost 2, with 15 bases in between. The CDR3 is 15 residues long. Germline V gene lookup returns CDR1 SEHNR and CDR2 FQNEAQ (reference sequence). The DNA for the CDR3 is TGTGCCAGCAGCATAGAGGGACAATCAAACACTGAAGCTTTCTTT. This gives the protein CASSIEGQSNTEAFF.

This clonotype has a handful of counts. CDR3 region: CASSSPDRANLAKNIQYF. Here the CDR3 DNA reads TGTGCCAGCAGTTCACCGGACAGGGCAAATCTAGCCAAAAACATTCAGTACTTC. The J gene is TRBJ2-4, the V gene TRBV12-3 or TRBV12-4, with 8 bases aligning to TRBD1. Trimming removed 4 bases from V and 0 bases from J; junction bases left unmatched: 11. The CDR3 runs to 18 residues.

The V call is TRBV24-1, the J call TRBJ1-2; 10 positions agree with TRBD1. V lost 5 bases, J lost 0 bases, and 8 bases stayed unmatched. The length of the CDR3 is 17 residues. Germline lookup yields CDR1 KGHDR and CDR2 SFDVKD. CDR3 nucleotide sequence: TGTGCCACCAGTGCAACCTCCGGGACAGGGGCTAACTATGGCTACACCTTC. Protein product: CATSATSGTGANYGYTF.

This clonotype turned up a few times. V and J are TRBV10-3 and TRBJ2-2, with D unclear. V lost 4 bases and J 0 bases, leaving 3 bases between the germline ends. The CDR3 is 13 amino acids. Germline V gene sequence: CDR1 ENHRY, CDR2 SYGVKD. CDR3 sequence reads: CAISVANTGELFF. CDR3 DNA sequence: TGTGCCATCAGTGTCGCGAACACCGGGGAGCTGTTTTTT.

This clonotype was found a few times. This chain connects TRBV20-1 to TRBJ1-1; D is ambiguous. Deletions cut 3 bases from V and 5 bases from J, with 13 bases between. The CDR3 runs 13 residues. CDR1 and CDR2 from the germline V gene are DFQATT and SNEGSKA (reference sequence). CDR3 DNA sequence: TGCAGTGCTAGTCCCGGGATGGGGACTGAAGCTTTCTTT. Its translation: CSASPGMGTEAFF.

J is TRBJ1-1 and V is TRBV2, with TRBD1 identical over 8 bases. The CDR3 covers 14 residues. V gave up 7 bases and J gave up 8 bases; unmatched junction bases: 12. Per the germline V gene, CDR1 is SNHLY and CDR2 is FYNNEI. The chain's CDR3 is CASTVDRGPREAFF. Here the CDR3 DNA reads TGTGCCAGCACCGTAGACAGGGGCCCAAGGGAAGCTTTCTTT.

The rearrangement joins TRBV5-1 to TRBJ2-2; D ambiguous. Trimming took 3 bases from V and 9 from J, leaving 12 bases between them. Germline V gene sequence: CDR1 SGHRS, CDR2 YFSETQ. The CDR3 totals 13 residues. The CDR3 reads CASSSLLGRELFF. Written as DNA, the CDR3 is TGCGCCAGCAGCTCTCTATTGGGTCGGGAGCTGTTTTTT.